The source of this TCR beta chain is a study of blood T cell repertoires in COVID-19. Looking at the study overall: Acute and convalescent COVID-19 samples came from the United States, Italy and Spain. T cells, B-cell-depleted T cells, or PBMCs provided the cDNA or gDNA that served as material.

Study processing details: Estimation of nucleated cell counts was performed using reference gene primer amplification. Using immunoSEQ multiplex PCR, the repertoire was profiled, and TCRdb retains in-frame clones only, with some absent. V and J calls and clone size are given by that table; D and trimming were obtained from the DNA. The table includes 150,000 to 200,000 clones, 70% to 80% detected once. Losses at the gene ends were 1 base for V and 6 bases for J; bases not matched to a gene: 12. The CDR3 totals 17 residues. Per the germline V gene, CDR1 is SGHKS and CDR2 is YYEKEE (reference sequence).

The sequenced material came from peripheral blood. This TCR was sampled from a man in his fifties or sixties who had recovered from COVID-19. The rearrangement links TRBV5-5 to TRBJ2-1; 8 bases fit TRBD2. CDR3 residues: CASSLSHSGDRSNEQFF. CDR3 sequence (DNA): TGTGCCAGCAGCTTGTCCCATAGCGGGGATCGTTCCAATGAGCAGTTCTTC. The full variable domain, rest sourced from reference TRBV5-5 and TRBJ2-1, is DAGVTQSPTHLIKTRGQQVTLRCSPISGHKSVSWYQQVLGQGPQFIFQYYEKEERGRGNFPDRFSARQFPNYSSELNVNALLLGDSALYLCASSLSHSGDRSNEQFFGPGTRLTVL.